One and the same sample provided the 16 T cell receptor beta chains below, sequenced in a study of monozygotic twins with inflammatory bowel disease. From its re-call of the 5' RACE reads, TCRdb lists each CDR3 protein once, without DNA. The sample spans roughly 200,000 distinct CDR3 sequences; the ten largest clones claim around 7.7%. Sequenced sample: blood. The receptors originated from a human donor with ulcerative colitis or Crohn's disease, or a healthy co-twin of an affected twin (not recorded which).

The V call is TRBV20-1, the J call TRBJ1-1; TCRdb proposes TRBD1, but this gene call is untestable without DNA. The CDR3 contains 13 residues. The germline V gene has CDR1 DFQATT and CDR2 SNEGSKA (reference sequence). Here the CDR3 reads CSAEPWGEIEAFF.

The gene calls are TRBV28 and TRBJ1-3. CDR3 length equals 14 residues. CDR1 is MDHEN, CDR2 SYDVKM, per germline. CDR3 protein: CASSDTSSGNTIYF.

The rearrangement uses TRBV5-1 and TRBJ2-1; TCRdb's assignment of TRBD1 cannot be checked, as there is no DNA. This CDR3 region has 15 residues. The germline V gene has CDR1 SGHRS and CDR2 YFSETQ. The CDR3 sequence: CASSLNGGLSNEQFF.

This rearrangement joins TRBV12-5 to TRBJ2-2; with no DNA, the TCRdb D assignment of TRBD1 cannot be verified. CDR3 length: 15 residues. From germline, CDR1 is LGHNT and CDR2 FRNRAP. This CDR3 is CASGPRTQNTGELFF.

The genes are TRBV30 and TRBJ2-1; lacking DNA, the TRBD2 call made by TCRdb goes unchecked. From germline, CDR1 is GTSNPN and CDR2 SVGIG (reference sequence). The CDR3 consists of 14 residues. The CDR3 here is CATQGGLERGEQFF.

This chain links TRBV11-2 with TRBJ2-1. Germline V gives CDR1 SGHAT, CDR2 FQNNGV. The CDR3 is 15 amino acids. CDR3: CASSLTDLSYNEQFF.

The chain joins TRBV3-1 to TRBJ2-2. Germline loops: CDR1 LGHDT, CDR2 YNNKEL (reference sequence). This CDR3 spans 13 amino acids. This CDR3 is CASSQGGVGELFF.

V is TRBV12-3 or TRBV12-4 and J is TRBJ2-1; TCRdb returns TRBD2, unconfirmable since there is no DNA. CDR3 length: 15 amino acids. The CDR3 region is CASREREGQYNEQFF.

V is TRBV5-1 and J is TRBJ1-6. This CDR3 is built from 13 residues. Germline-derived CDR1 and CDR2 are SGHRS and YFSETQ. The CDR3 is CASSGDFNSPLHF.

CDR3 region: CASSLLSGGYYNEQFF. The V gene is TRBV12-3 or TRBV12-4, the J gene TRBJ2-1; the TCRdb call, TRBD2, lacks DNA for checking. The length of the CDR3 is 16 residues.

The chain links TRBV27 to TRBJ2-2; no DNA is available, so the TRBD1 call from TCRdb remains unchecked. The CDR3 is 13 amino acids. Germline V gives CDR1 MNHEY, CDR2 SMNVEV (reference sequence). The CDR3 reads CASSLGGSGELFF.

This chain links TRBV27 with TRBJ1-1; absent DNA, TCRdb's TRBD1 call cannot be checked. CDR1 and CDR2 (germline): MNHEY, SMNVEV (reference sequence). This CDR3 comprises 14 residues. CDR3 amino acids: CASSRRDRGSEAFF.

The chain has TRBV20-1 and TRBJ2-1; TCRdb lists TRBD2, though no DNA is available to test this call. CDR3 size: 15 residues. The germline gives CDR1 DFQATT, CDR2 SNEGSKA (reference sequence). This CDR3 reads CSARVGGRGYNEQFF.

The chain combines TRBV10-3 with TRBJ2-1; no DNA is available, so the TRBD1 call from TCRdb remains unchecked. CDR3 length: 14 residues. The germline gives CDR1 ENHRY, CDR2 SYGVKD. This chain's CDR3 is CAISPGGSYNEQFF.

The V call is TRBV30, the J call TRBJ2-1; TCRdb calls TRBD2, which cannot be checked without DNA. Germline V lookup: CDR1 GTSNPN, CDR2 SVGIG (reference sequence). There are 14 residues in the CDR3. The CDR3: CASRTPAGLNEQFF.

The rearrangement links TRBV12-3 or TRBV12-4 to TRBJ2-3; there is no DNA to check the TCRdb D call of TRBD1. The CDR3 has 12 amino acids. CDR3 sequence: CASSHRDPEKYF.